The 3 T cell receptor beta chains listed next were all sequenced from one sample in a study of shared clonotypes between healthy human individuals. Positive CCR7 selection of CD45RO-negative cells yielded the naive CD8 cells, and terminally differentiated effector memory CD45RA+ cells were excluded. Produced via immunoSEQ multiplex PCR; TCRdb's table is partial and in-frame only. Altogether around 2,000,000 clones are present, approximately 94% being singletons, with the ten largest covering 0.85% to 1.2%. Sequenced input: naive CD8+ T cells sorted from blood. These receptors came from a man between 18 and 29 years old in good health.

This clone appeared a few times. CDR3 bases: TGCGCCAGCAGCGCAGCTAGCGGCTCTAGCACAGATACGCAGTATTTT. Protein sequence: CASSAASGSSTDTQYF. This chain links TRBV5-1 with TRBJ2-3, with TRBD2 matching 7 bases. This CDR3 comprises 16 residues. Unmatched junction bases numbered 8, after V lost 4 bases and J lost 0 bases. Germline assignment: CDR1 SGHRS and CDR2 YFSETQ. Full variable domain (remainder filled in from reference TRBV5-1 and TRBJ2-3): KAGVTQTPRYLIKTRGQQVTLSCSPISGHRSVSWYQQTPGQGLQFLFEYFSETQRNKGNFPGRFSGRQFSNSRSEMNVSTLELGDSALYLCASSAASGSSTDTQYFGPGTRLTVL.

V usage is TRBV2 and J usage is TRBJ1-5; possible D gene TRBD1, 5 bases. CDR1 is SNHLY, CDR2 FYNNEI, per germline. V lost 6 bases to trimming and J lost 3 bases, with 15 bases between them. The CDR3 is made up of 15 amino acids. CDR3 region: CASSPKGWYNQPQHF. In DNA, the CDR3 is TGTGCCAGCAGCCCTAAGGGGTGGTACAATCAGCCCCAGCATTTT. Using reference TRBV2 and TRBJ1-5 for the parts outside the CDR3, the full variable domain is EPEVTQTPSHQVTQMGQEVILRCVPISNHLYFYWYRQILGQKVEFLVSFYNNEISEKSEIFDDQFSVERPDGSNFTLKIRSTKLEDSAMYFCASSPKGWYNQPQHFGDGTRLSIL.

The rearrangement uses TRBV7-6 and TRBJ2-2; TRBD2 agrees at 10 bases. Trimming at V came to 4 bases and at J to 4 bases, leaving 3 bases not matched to a gene. The CDR3 totals 15 residues. Germline lookup yields CDR1 SGHVS and CDR2 FNYEAQ. CDR3 bases: TGTGCCAGCAGCTCAACTAGCGGGGTCACCGGGGAGCTGTTTTTT. This sequence encodes CASSSTSGVTGELFF.